Listed here are 3 T cell receptor beta chains from one sample, sequenced in a study of CD8 T cells in ankylosing spondylitis. TCRdb used MiXCR to reprocess the 5' RACE reads, holding one entry per CDR3 protein. The data contain about 250,000 distinct CDR3 sequences, roughly a quarter of them singletons. Sequences were obtained from blood, either unsorted or a sorted T cell fraction (not recorded which). These TCRs come from a male donor with ankylosing spondylitis or in good health (not recorded which).

This clonotype was detected ten times or more. The chain recombines TRBV12-3 or TRBV12-4 with TRBJ1-2, with unresolved D. With 7 bases removed from V and 5 bases from J, the gap between germline ends came to 14 bases. There are 13 residues in the CDR3. CDR3 in amino acids: CASTPDGNYGYTF. Here the CDR3 DNA reads TGTGCCAGCACCCCCGACGGGAATTATGGCTACACCTTC.

Many counts were recorded for this clonotype. The chain carries TRBV14 and TRBJ2-3; D may be TRBD2 (6 bases). V was pared by 0 bases and J by 4 bases, with 17 bases between. CDR1 is SGHDN and CDR2 is FVKESK in the germline V gene. The CDR3 is made up of 17 amino acids. The CDR3 DNA reads TGTGCCAGCAGCCAAGATATTAAGGCGGGGTTCGCAGATACGCAGTATTTT. It translates to CASSQDIKAGFADTQYF.

The V call is TRBV7-2, the J call TRBJ1-1; 9 nucleotides line up with TRBD1. J gave up 4 bases and V 7 bases, and 4 bases lay outside the gene matches. CDR1 and CDR2 (germline): SGHTA, FQGNSA. This CDR3 spans 13 amino acids. Here the CDR3 reads CASNRDRVTEAFF. Here the CDR3 DNA reads TGTGCCAGCAACCGGGACAGGGTCACTGAAGCTTTCTTT.